These T cell receptor delta chains were read from a single sample in a study of gammadelta T cells in human blood. TCRdb reprocessed the RT-PCR reads through CATT. This table holds 750 to 1,000 delta-chain clones, around 41% found once. The specimen was non-Vgamma9Vdelta2 gamma-delta T cells from infant blood. The source is a human donor. Both conserved end residues are part of each CDR3. A D gene is named only where the DNA matches it firmly.

len | v_gene | d_gene | CDR3aa
19 | TRDV1 | . | CALGEILNRAGSTGDKLIF
17 | TRDV1 | . | CALGGRLLGPKMDELIF
21 | TRDV1 | TRDD3 | CALGELASSYPWGIETDKLIF
15 | TRDV3 | . | CASGGRGLLTDKLIF
16 | TRDV1 | . | CALGELVPEYTDKLIF
19 | TRDV1 | TRDD3 | CALGERWFLILGDPRKLIF
18 | TRDV3 | TRDD3 | CASLKMGDIPPCIDKLIF
26 | TRDV1 | TRDD3 | CALGVTHLRYLSLPGGYWRVTDKLIF
22 | TRDV1 | TRDD3 | CALGEPVTVLGDTVEYTDKLIF
19 | TRDV1 | . | CALGELRIYWEGYTDKLIF
21 | TRAV29/DV5 | . | CAATRGFNVHVRYAAGDKLIF
24 | TRDV1 | TRDD3 | CALGEPKALVLRGYWGIRTDKLIF
18 | TRDV1 | . | CALAFPSVGLQYTDKLIF
22 | TRDV1 | TRDD3 | CALGELLDFYWGIGGVTDKLIF
22 | TRDV1 | TRDD3 | CALGELWQRLGDTSQYTDKLIF
14 | TRDV2 | . | CACDTLRHTDKLIF
22 | TRDV1 | TRDD3 | CALGEVEEVPFFPSDWGDKLIF
22 | TRDV1 | TRDD2 | CALGEGGAFLRIVGLGHDKLIF
15 | TRDV1 | . | CALGELGIDFDKLIF
15 | TRDV2 | . | CACDTVGGVTDKLIF
19 | TRDV1 | TRDD3 | CALGELETGWGLSTDKLIF
19 | TRDV1 | TRDD3 | CALGVLDALLGVYTDKLIF
23 | TRDV1 | TRDD3 | CALGELGFLSDWGIHSYTDKLIF
21 | TRDV1 | TRDD3 | CALGEAPSYWGILRGTDKLIF
14 | TRDV1 | . | CALGEEGGTEKLIF
22 | TRDV1 | TRDD3 | CALGDSLSLTGGYTTITDKLIF
22 | TRDV1 | TRDD3 | CALGERFFLLSGYWGILDKLIF
20 | TRDV1 | TRDD3 | CALGASPYWGDQALTAQLFF
23 | TRDV1 | TRDD2 | CALGGLSLPFLLGSVRATDKLIF
19 | TRDV1 | . | CALGELQHVEDTKTDKLIF
21 | TRDV1 | . | CALGARRLGRWGSTLTAQLFF
18 | TRDV2 | TRDD3 | CACDTGPYWGGYGDKLIF
19 | TRDV1 | TRDD3 | CALGVGTNWGILRDDKLIF
21 | TRDV1 | . | CALGVFLRGAGPLGLFDKLIF
21 | TRDV1 | TRDD3 | CALGDFLPLYWGIQMGDKLIF
18 | TRDV1 | TRDD3 | CALGELRDWGIRGAQLFF
16 | TRAV29/DV5 | TRDD3 | CALRTGGYYGTDKLIF
22 | TRDV1 | TRDD3 | CALGELASAGGYAALYTDKLIF
16 | TRDV1 | . | CALGERHRGSTDKLIF
20 | TRDV1 | TRDD3 | CALGEPNLFLLGDLTDKLIF
20 | TRDV1 | . | CALGEGLVPHAGDDTDKLIF
19 | TRDV1 | TRDD3 | CALGEKGSPGWGMYDKLIF
22 | TRDV1 | TRDD2 | CALGEPGPWLFLRIEGGDKLIF
18 | TRDV2 | TRDD3 | CACDTWGIASWDTRQMFF
23 | TRDV1 | . | CALGELSPLLRPWGVPYTDKLIF